Below are 5 T cell receptor beta chains sequenced from a single sample in a study of T cells in Graves' hyperthyroidism and ophthalmopathy. Template material for amplifying TCR beta CDR3 regions consisted of RNA transcripts. With the HTBI primer set, the TCR CDR3 went through a first round of RT-PCR. TCRdb re-called the multiplex PCR reads with MiXCR, one entry per CDR3 protein. The data hold under 700,000 distinct CDR3 sequences, with around 42% observed a single time. The sample was peripheral blood or thyroid tissue (not recorded which). The receptors come from a woman between 18 and 29 years old with Graves' hyperthyroidism.

CDR3 sequence (DNA): TGTGCCAGCAGCTTACTCAGGGGAGGGACCCAGTACTTC. This sequence encodes CASSLLRGGTQYF. The rearrangement uses TRBV12-3 or TRBV12-4 and TRBJ2-5; D could derive from TRBD1 or TRBD2 (6 bases each). The CDR3 is made up of 13 amino acids. V dropped 6 bases and J dropped 7 bases, with 15 bases sitting between them.

This rearrangement joins TRBV12-3 or TRBV12-4 to TRBJ1-1; D remains unclear. The CDR3 is made up of 14 amino acids. Trimming removed 1 base from V and 2 bases from J, with 8 bases in between. For the CDR3, the DNA is TGTGCCAGCAGTTTAGTGGGCTATAACACTGAAGCTTTCTTT. It codes for CASSLVGYNTEAFF.

Many counts were recorded for this clonotype. This chain connects TRBV29-1 to TRBJ1-2, with D possibly TRBD1 on 6 matching bases. Germline loops: CDR1 SQVTM, CDR2 ANQGSEA. The length of the CDR3 is 14 residues. The V end lost 1 base, the J end lost 2 bases, and 11 bases lay between the germline ends. The CDR3 coding sequence is TGCAGCGTTGAAGGTGGGGGCCCAAACTATGGCTACACCTTC. Amino acids: CSVEGGGPNYGYTF.

The chain uses TRBV7-2 and TRBJ2-7; 8 bases are shared with TRBD2. Unmatched junction bases numbered 12, after V lost 7 bases and J lost 4 bases. Germline V gene sequence: CDR1 SGHTA, CDR2 FQGNSA. The CDR3 covers 15 residues. Written as DNA, the CDR3 is TGTGCCAGCACCTTTACTAGCGGCCTTGTTTACGAGCAGTACTTC. Translating gives CASTFTSGLVYEQYF.

This clonotype was seen many times. The chain has TRBV24-1 and TRBJ1-5; 8 positions match TRBD1. CDR1 KGHDR and CDR2 SFDVKD come from the germline V gene. V was pared by 9 bases and J by 6 bases, with 6 bases of the junction left unmatched. The CDR3 spans 13 residues. CDR3 loop: CATQGQVFQPQHF. The CDR3 nucleotides are TGTGCCACCCAGGGACAGGTTTTTCAGCCCCAGCATTTT.